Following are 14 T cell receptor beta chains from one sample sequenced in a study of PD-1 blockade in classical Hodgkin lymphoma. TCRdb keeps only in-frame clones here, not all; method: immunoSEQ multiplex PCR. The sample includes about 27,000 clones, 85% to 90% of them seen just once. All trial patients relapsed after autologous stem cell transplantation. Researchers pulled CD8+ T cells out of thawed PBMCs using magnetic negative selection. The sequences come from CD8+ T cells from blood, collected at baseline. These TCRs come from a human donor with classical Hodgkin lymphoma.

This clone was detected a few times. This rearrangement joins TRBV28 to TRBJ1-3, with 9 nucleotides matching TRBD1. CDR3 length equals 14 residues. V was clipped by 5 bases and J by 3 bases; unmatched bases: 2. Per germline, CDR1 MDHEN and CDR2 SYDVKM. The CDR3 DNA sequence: TGTGCCAGCAGTCCGACAGGGGGTGGAAACACCATATATTTT. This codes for CASSPTGGGNTIYF. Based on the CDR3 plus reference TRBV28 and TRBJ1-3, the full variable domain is DVKVTQSSRYLVKRTGEKVFLECVQDMDHENMFWYRQDPGLGLRLIYFSYDVKMKEKGDIPEGYSVSREKKERFSLILESASTNQTSMYLCASSPTGGGNTIYFGEGSWLTVV.

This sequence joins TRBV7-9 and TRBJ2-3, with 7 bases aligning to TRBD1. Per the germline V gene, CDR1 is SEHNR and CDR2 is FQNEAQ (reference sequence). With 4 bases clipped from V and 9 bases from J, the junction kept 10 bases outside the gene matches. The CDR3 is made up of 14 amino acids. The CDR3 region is CASSSPLGGGTQYF. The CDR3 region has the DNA TGTGCCAGCAGCTCTCCCCTAGGGGGCGGGACGCAGTATTTT.

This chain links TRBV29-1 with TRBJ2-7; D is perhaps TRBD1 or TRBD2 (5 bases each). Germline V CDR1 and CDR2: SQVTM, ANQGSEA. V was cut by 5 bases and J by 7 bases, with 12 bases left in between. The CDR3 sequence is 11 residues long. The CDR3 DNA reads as TGCAGCGTTTGGGGACCCGTTGAGCAGTACTTC. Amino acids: CSVWGPVEQYF.

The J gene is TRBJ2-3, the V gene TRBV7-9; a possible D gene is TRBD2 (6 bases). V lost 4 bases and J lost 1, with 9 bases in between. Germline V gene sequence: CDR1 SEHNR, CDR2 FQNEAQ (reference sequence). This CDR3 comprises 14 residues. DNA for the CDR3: TGTGCCAGCAGCTGGGCTAGCGGCACAGATACGCAGTATTTT. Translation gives CASSWASGTDTQYF.

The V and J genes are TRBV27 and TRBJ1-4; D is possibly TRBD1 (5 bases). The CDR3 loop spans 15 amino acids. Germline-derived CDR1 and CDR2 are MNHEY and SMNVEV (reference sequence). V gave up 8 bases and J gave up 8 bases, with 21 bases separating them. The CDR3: CASSNRRQGLEKLFF. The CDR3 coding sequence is TGTGCCAGCTCGAATAGGAGGCAGGGCCTCGAAAAACTGTTTTTT.

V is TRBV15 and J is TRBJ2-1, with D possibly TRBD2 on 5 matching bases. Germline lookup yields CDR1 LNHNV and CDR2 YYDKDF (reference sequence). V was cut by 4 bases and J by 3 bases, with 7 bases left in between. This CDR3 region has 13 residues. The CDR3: CATSTSLYNEQFF. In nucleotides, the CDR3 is TGTGCCACCAGCACTAGCCTCTACAATGAGCAGTTCTTC.

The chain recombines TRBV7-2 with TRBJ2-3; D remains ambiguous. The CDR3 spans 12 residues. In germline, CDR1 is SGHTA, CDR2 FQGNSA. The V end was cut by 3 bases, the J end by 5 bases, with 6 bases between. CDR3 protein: CASSFKIDTQYF. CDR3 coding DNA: TGTGCCAGCAGCTTTAAGATAGATACGCAGTATTTT.

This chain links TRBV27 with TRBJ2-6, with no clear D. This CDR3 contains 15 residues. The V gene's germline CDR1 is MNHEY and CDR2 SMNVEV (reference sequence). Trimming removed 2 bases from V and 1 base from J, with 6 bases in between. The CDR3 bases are TGTGCCAGCAGTTTAGGGGTTTCTGGGGCCAACGTCCTGACTTTC. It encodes CASSLGVSGANVLTF.

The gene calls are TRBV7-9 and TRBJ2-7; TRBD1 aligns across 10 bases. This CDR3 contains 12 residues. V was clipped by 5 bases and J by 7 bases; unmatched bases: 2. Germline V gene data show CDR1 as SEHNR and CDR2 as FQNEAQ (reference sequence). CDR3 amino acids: CASSGQGGEQYF. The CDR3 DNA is TGTGCCAGCAGCGGACAGGGGGGTGAGCAGTACTTC. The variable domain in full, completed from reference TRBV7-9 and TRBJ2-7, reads DTGVSQNPRHKITKRGQNVTFRCDPISEHNRLYWYRQTLGQGPEFLTYFQNEAQLEKSRLLSDRFSAERPKGSFSTLEIQRTEQGDSAMYLCASSGQGGEQYFGPGTRLTVT.

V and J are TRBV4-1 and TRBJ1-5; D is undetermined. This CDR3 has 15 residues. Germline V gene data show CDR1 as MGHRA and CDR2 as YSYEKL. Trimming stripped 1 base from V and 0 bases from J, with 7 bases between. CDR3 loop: CASSQGWDSNQPQHF. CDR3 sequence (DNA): TGCGCCAGCAGCCAAGGGTGGGATAGCAATCAGCCCCAGCATTTT.

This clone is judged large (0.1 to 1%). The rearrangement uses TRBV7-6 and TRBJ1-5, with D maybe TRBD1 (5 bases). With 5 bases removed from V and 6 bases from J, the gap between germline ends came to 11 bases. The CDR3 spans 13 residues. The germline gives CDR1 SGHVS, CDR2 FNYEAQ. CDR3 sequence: CASSEGGGQPQHF. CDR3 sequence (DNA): TGTGCCAGCAGCGAGGGCGGGGGTCAGCCCCAGCATTTT. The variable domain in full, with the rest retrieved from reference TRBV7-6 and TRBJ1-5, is GAGVSQSPRYKVTKRGQDVALRCDPISGHVSLYWYRQALGQGPEFLTYFNYEAQQDKSGLPNDRFSAERPEGSISTLTIQRTEQRDSAMYRCASSEGGGQPQHFGDGTRLSIL.

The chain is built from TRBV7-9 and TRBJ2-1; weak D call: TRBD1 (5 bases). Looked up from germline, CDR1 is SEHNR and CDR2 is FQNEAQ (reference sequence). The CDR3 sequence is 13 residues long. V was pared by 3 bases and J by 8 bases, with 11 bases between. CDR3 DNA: TGTGCCAGCAGCTTCAGGGATGGGGATGAGCAGTTCTTC. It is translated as CASSFRDGDEQFF.

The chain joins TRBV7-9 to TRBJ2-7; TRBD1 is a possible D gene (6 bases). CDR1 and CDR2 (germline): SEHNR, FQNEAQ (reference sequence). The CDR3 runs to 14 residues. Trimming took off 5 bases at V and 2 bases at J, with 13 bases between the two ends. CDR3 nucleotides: TGTGCCAGCAGCCCTACGACAGGCCCCTACGAGCAGTACTTC. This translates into CASSPTTGPYEQYF.

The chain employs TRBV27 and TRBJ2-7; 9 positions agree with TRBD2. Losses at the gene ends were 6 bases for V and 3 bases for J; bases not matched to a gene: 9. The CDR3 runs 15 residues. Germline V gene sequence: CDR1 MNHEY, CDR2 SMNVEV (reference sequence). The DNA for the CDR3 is TGTGCCAGCAGAAATAGCGGGAGAGGCGGCTACGAGCAGTACTTC. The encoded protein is CASRNSGRGGYEQYF.